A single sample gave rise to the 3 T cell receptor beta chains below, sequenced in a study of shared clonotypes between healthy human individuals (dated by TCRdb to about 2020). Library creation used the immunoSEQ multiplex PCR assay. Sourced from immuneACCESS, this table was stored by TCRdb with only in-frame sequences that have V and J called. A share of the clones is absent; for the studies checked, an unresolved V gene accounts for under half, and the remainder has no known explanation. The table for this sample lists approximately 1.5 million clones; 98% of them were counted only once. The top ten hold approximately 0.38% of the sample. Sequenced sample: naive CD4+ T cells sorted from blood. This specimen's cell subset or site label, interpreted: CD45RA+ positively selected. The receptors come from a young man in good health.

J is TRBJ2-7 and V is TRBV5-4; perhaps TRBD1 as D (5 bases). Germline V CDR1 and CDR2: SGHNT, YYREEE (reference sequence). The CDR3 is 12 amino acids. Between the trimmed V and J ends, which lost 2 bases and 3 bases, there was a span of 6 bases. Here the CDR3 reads CASSFDSYEQYF. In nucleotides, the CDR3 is TGTGCCAGCAGCTTCGACAGCTACGAGCAGTACTTC.

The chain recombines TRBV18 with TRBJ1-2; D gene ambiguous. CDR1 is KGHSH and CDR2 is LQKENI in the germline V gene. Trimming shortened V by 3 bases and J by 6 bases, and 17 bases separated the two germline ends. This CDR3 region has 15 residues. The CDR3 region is CASSPQPDTGNGYTF. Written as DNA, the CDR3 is TGTGCCAGCTCACCGCAGCCAGACACGGGAAATGGCTACACCTTC.

This CDR3 is CASSSWVDTIYF. In DNA, the CDR3 is TGTGCCAGCAGCTCGTGGGTGGACACCATATATTTT. The chain combines TRBV7-2 with TRBJ1-3; D is uncertain. V was trimmed by 4 bases and J by 8 bases, leaving 9 bases between them. The CDR3 extends over 12 amino acids. In germline, CDR1 is SGHTA, CDR2 FQGNSA. Using reference TRBV7-2 and TRBJ1-3 for the parts outside the CDR3, the full variable domain is GAGVSQSPSNKVTEKGKDVELRCDPISGHTALYWYRQSLGQGLEFLIYFQGNSAPDKSGLPSDRFSAERTGGSVSTLTIQRTQQEDSAVYLCASSSWVDTIYFGEGSWLTVV.